The clone carrying this TCR beta chain was counted only a few times. Its antigen remains unidentified. The cDNA had a unique molecular identifier and a template-switch universal primer site. Each CDR3 protein gets one entry after TCRdb re-called the 5' RACE reads with MiXCR. The sample includes around 680,000 distinct CDR3 sequences, more than 6.5% seen only once; the top ten take around 0.98%. The data are from a study of identical twins. Study-level findings and limits: Abundant beta clonotypes from cord blood bore fewer insertions; memory repertoires lacked this pattern.

CDR3 length: 19 amino acids. V lost 6 bases, J lost 1 base, and 27 bases lay in between. These data were also filed under a second study, of yellow fever vaccine responses in identical twins.

This TCR came from a woman aged 18-29 years in good health. The sequenced sample was PBMCs. V usage is TRBV12-3 or TRBV12-4 and J usage is TRBJ1-1; D uncertain. CDR3 in amino acids: CASRSNSKGFGFGNTEAFF. Written as DNA, the CDR3 is TGTGCCAGCAGATCTAACTCCAAAGGATTTGGGTTCGGGAACACTGAAGCTTTCTTT.